The entry that follows covers one TCR beta chain sequence. In germline, CDR1 is SGHVS, CDR2 FNYEAQ. The CDR3 consists of 15 residues. The V end lost 1 base, the J end lost 0 bases, and 7 bases lay between the germline ends. This entry is derived from a study of control samples from healthy donors and cancer patients. Clones were sequenced by immunoSEQ multiplex PCR, and TCRdb holds only the in-frame ones, with some missing. In the table there are about 110,000 clones, approximately 84% of which are singletons. V is TRBV7-6 and J is TRBJ2-1; tentative D call: TRBD1 (6 bases). This clonotype originated in a man younger than 35 in good health. The specimen was blood. CDR3 region: CASSLGDISYNEQFF. Written as DNA, the CDR3 is TGTGCCAGCAGCTTAGGGGACATCTCCTACAATGAGCAGTTCTTC.